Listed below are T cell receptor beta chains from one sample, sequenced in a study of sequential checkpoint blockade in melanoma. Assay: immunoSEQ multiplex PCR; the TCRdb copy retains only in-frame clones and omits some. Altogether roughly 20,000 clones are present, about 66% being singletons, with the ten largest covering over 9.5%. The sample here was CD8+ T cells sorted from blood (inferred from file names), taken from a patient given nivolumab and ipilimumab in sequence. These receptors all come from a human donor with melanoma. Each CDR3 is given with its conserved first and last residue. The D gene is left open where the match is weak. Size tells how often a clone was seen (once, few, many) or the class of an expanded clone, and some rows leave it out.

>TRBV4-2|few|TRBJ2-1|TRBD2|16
CASSQDPTSGYNEQFF
TGTGCCAGCAGCCAAGATCCGACTAGCGGATACAATGAGCAGTTCTTC
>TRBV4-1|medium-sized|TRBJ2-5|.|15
CASSQEGRAQETQYF
TGCGCCAGCAGCCAAGAGGGCAGGGCGCAAGAGACCCAGTACTTC
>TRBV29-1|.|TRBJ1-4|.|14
CSVQGSTTNEKLFF
TGCAGCGTTCAGGGGAGCACAACTAATGAAAAACTGTTTTTT
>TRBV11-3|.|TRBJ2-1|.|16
CASSLYRQGNYNEQFF
TGTGCCAGCAGCTTATATAGGCAGGGGAACTACAATGAGCAGTTCTTC
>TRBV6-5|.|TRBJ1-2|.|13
CASSGSGTYGYTF
TGTGCCAGCAGTGGATCAGGGACTTATGGCTACACCTTC
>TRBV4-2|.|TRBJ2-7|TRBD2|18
CASSQDVRAGELGSEQYF
TGTGCCAGCAGCCAAGACGTTCGAGCGGGGGAGCTTGGGAGCGAGCAGTACTTC
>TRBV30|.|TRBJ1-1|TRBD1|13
CAWTSNRGIEAFF
TGTGCCTGGACCTCTAACAGGGGAATTGAAGCTTTCTTT
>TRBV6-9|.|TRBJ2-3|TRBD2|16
CASSYSGTSSPDTQYF
TGTGCCAGCAGTTACTCCGGGACTAGTAGTCCAGATACGCAGTATTTT
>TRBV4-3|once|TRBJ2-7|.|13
CASSVRVHEGQYF
TGCGCCAGCAGCGTCCGGGTCCACGAGGGGCAGTACTTC
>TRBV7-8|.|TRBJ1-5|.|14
CASSLAGGSVSQHF
TGTGCCAGCAGCTTAGCAGGGGGTTCGGTGTCCCAGCATTTT
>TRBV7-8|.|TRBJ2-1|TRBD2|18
CASSFRHPGLAAYNEQFF
TGTGCCAGCAGCTTTCGCCATCCGGGACTAGCGGCTTACAATGAGCAGTTCTTC
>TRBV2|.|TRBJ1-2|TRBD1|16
CASTQRRTGEFYGYTF
TGTGCCAGCACCCAAAGGCGGACAGGGGAATTCTATGGCTACACCTTC
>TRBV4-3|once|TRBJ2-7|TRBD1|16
CASSQDRGQGSYEQYF
TGCGCCAGCAGCCAAGACAGGGGGCAGGGAAGCTACGAGCAGTACTTC
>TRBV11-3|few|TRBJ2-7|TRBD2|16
CASSPRLAGDSKEQYF
TGTGCCAGCAGCCCAAGACTAGCGGGAGACTCCAAGGAGCAGTACTTC
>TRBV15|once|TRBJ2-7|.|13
CATSLDRPYEQYF
TGTGCCACCAGCCTTGACAGGCCCTACGAGCAGTACTTC
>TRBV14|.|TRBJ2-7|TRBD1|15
CASSPLQGSLHEQYF
TGTGCCAGCAGCCCACTACAGGGGTCCCTCCACGAGCAGTACTTC
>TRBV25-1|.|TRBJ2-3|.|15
CASSDDRWSTDTQYF
TGTGCCAGCAGTGATGACAGATGGAGCACAGATACGCAGTATTTT
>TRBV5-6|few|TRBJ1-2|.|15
CASSLEVLGAYGYTF
TGTGCCAGCAGCTTGGAAGTGCTGGGGGCGTACGGCTACACCTTC
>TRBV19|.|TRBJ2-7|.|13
CASSQGTLYEQYF
TGTGCCAGTAGTCAGGGGACCTTATACGAGCAGTACTTC
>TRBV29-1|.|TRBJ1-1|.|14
CSVEGLLLNTEAFF
TGCAGCGTTGAAGGTCTTCTCCTTAACACTGAAGCTTTCTTT
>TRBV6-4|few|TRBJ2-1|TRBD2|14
CASSDGTSGNEQFF
TGTGCCAGCAGTGACGGGACTAGCGGCAATGAGCAGTTCTTC
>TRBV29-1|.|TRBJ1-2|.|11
CSVEVDYGYTF
TGCAGCGTTGAGGTAGACTATGGCTACACCTTC
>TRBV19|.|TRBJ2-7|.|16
CASSLSLREYGREQYF
TGTGCCAGTAGTCTCTCTCTACGTGAATATGGTCGCGAGCAGTACTTC
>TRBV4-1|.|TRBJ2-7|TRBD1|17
CASSTIYSGTGEYEQYF
TGCGCCAGCAGCACAATTTACTCCGGGACAGGGGAATACGAGCAGTACTTC
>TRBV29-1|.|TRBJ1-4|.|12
CSVAGLDEKLFF
TGCAGCGTTGCCGGGTTGGATGAAAAACTGTTTTTT
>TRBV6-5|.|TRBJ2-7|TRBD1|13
CASSYTGVHEQYF
TGTGCCAGCAGTTACACAGGGGTCCACGAGCAGTACTTC
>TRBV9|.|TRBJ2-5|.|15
CASSQSGVTGETQYF
TGTGCCAGCAGCCAGTCGGGGGTAACTGGGGAGACCCAGTACTTC
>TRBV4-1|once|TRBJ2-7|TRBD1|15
CASSQSGTGGGEQYF
TGCGCCAGCAGCCAGTCCGGGACAGGGGGCGGCGAGCAGTACTTC
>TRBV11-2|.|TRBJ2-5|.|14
CASSLDPGQETQYF
TGTGCCAGCAGCTTAGACCCGGGTCAGGAGACCCAGTACTTC
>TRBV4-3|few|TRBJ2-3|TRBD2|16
CASSPGLADSTDTQYF
TGCGCCAGCAGCCCGGGACTAGCGGATAGCACAGATACGCAGTATTTT
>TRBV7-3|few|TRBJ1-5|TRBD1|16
CASSPPGTGPNQPQHF
TGTGCCAGCAGCCCGCCCGGGACAGGGCCCAATCAGCCCCAGCATTTT
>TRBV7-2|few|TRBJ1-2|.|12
CASSLWGEGYTF
TGTGCCAGCAGCTTATGGGGCGAAGGCTACACCTTC
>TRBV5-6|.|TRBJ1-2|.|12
CASRMGNYGYTF
TGTGCCAGCAGGATGGGCAACTATGGCTACACCTTC
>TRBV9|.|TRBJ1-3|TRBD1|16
CASSVYRGQERNTIYF
TGTGCCAGCAGCGTTTACCGCGGACAGGAGCGGAACACCATATATTTT
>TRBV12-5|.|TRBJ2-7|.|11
CASGSGFEQYF
TGTGCTAGTGGTTCCGGTTTCGAGCAGTACTTC
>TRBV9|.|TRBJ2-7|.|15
CASSVGISGTYEQYF
TGTGCCAGCAGCGTAGGGATTAGCGGAACCTACGAGCAGTACTTC
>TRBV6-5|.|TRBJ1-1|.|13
CASSPRQTTEAFF
TGTGCCAGCAGTCCCAGGCAGACCACTGAAGCTTTCTTT
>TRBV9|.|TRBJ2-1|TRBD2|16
CASSVALTSLGNEQFF
TGTGCCAGCAGCGTAGCTTTGACTAGCTTAGGGAATGAGCAGTTCTTC
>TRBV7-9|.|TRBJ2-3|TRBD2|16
CASSHPSGTSTDTQYF
TGTGCCAGCAGCCATCCTAGCGGCACAAGCACAGATACGCAGTATTTT
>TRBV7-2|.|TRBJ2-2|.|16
CASSLEVGGWTGELFF
TGTGCCAGCAGCTTAGAGGTGGGGGGTTGGACCGGGGAGCTGTTTTTT
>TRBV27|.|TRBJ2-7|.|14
CASSLIGRAYEQYF
TGTGCCAGCAGTTTAATTGGCAGGGCCTACGAGCAGTACTTC
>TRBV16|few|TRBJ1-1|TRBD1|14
CASSQSGGRQGAFF
TGTGCCAGCAGCCAATCGGGGGGGAGACAGGGGGCTTTCTTT
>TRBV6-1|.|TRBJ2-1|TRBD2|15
CASSELGLDYNEQFF
TGTGCCAGCAGTGAACTGGGACTAGATTACAATGAGCAGTTCTTC
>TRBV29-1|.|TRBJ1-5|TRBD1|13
CSEPGTGNQPQHF
TGCAGCGAACCCGGGACAGGCAATCAGCCCCAGCATTTT
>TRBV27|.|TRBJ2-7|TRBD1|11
CATQGAYEQYF
TGTGCCACACAGGGGGCCTACGAGCAGTACTTC
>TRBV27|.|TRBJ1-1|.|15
CASSGVGRVVTEAFF
TGTGCCAGCTCCGGGGTAGGCCGAGTAGTCACTGAAGCTTTCTTT
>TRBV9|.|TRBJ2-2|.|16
CASGVGGGANTGELFF
TGTGCCAGCGGCGTAGGTGGAGGGGCGAACACCGGGGAGCTGTTTTTT
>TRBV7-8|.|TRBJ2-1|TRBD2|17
CASSSPQAVAGDNEQFF
TGTGCCAGCAGCAGTCCTCAAGCGGTAGCGGGTGACAATGAGCAGTTCTTC
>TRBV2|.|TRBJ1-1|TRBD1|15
CASSEYPGQIPEAFF
TGTGCCAGCAGTGAATACCCGGGACAGATCCCTGAAGCTTTCTTT
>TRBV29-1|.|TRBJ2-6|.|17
CSVVGGEHSSGANVLTF
TGCAGCGTTGTGGGCGGGGAACATAGCTCTGGGGCCAACGTCCTGACTTTC
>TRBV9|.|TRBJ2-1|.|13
CASSVDQKNEQFF
TGTGCCAGCAGCGTAGACCAGAAGAATGAGCAGTTCTTC
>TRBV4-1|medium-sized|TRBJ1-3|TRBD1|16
CASSPEGQGPGNTIYF
TGCGCCAGCAGCCCAGAGGGACAGGGGCCAGGAAACACCATATATTTT
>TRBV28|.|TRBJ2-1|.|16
CASSLRASRTYNEQFF
TGTGCCAGCAGTTTACGGGCTAGCCGAACCTACAATGAGCAGTTCTTC
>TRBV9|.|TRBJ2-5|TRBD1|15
CASSVQGQFQETQYF
TGTGCCAGCAGCGTCCAGGGACAGTTCCAAGAGACCCAGTACTTC
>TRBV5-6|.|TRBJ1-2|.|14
CASSLGGGFYGYTF
TGTGCCAGCAGCTTGGGAGGGGGTTTCTATGGCTACACCTTC
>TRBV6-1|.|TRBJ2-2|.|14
CASNLIEWTGELFF
TGTGCCAGCAACTTAATCGAGTGGACCGGGGAGCTGTTTTTT
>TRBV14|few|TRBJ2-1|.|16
CASSKSGGRGYNEQFF
TGTGCCAGCAGCAAATCCGGGGGAAGAGGGTACAATGAGCAGTTCTTC
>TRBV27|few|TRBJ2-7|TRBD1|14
CASSSRDRAYEQYF
TGTGCCAGCAGCTCCCGGGACAGGGCCTACGAGCAGTACTTC
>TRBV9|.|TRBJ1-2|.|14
CASSVGGGDYGYTF
TGTGCCAGCAGCGTAGGAGGAGGAGACTATGGCTACACCTTC